The source of this T cell receptor (beta chain) is a study of blood T cell repertoires in COVID-19. Overall study context: The United States, Italy and Spain were the sources of the acute and convalescent COVID-19 samples.

Cohorts were assigned according to the clinical history that participants reported. Authors' data handling: How many nucleated cells were present was estimated from reference gene primer amplification. Profiling relied on immunoSEQ multiplex PCR, and the TCRdb table lists in-frame clones only, not all of them. For V, J and clone size, that table is used; D and trimming come from the DNA. The sample carries 230,000 or so clones, roughly 80% recorded once. Germline V gene sequence: CDR1 SGHNT, CDR2 YYREEE (reference sequence). Between the trimmed V and J ends, which lost 4 bases and 4 bases, there was a span of 14 bases. This CDR3 is 14 amino acids long.

This clonotype originated in a man over 45 who had recovered from COVID-19. J is TRBJ1-2 and V is TRBV5-4; D is unresolved. The sequencing sample was made of PBMCs or T cells enriched from blood (not recorded which). CDR3 protein: CASSPTGEGYGYTF. The DNA for the CDR3 is TGTGCCAGCAGCCCGACGGGAGAGGGCTATGGCTACACCTTC.